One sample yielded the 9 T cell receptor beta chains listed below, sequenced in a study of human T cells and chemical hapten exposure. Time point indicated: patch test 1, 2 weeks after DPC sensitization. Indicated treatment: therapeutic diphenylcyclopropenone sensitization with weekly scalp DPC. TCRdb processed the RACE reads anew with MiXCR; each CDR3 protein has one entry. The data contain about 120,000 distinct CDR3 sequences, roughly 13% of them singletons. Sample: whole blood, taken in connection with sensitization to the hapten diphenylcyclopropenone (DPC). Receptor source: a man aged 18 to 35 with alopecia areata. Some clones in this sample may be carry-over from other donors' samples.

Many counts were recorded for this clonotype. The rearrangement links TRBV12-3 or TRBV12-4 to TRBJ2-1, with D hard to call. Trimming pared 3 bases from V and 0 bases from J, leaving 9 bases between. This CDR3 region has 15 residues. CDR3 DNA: TGTGCCAGCAGTTTGGGCAGTCTCTCCTACAATGAGCAGTTCTTC. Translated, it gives CASSLGSLSYNEQFF.

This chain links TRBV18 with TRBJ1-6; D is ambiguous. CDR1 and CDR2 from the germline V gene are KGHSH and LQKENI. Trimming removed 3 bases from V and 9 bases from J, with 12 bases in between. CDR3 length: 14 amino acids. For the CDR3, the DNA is TGTGCCAGCTCACCGGACCTCTTTGGTTCACCCCTCCACTTT. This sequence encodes CASSPDLFGSPLHF.

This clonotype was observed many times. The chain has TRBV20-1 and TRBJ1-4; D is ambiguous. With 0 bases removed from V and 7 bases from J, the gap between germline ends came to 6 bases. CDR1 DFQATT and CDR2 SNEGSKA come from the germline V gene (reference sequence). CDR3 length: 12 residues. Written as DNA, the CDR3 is TGCAGTGCTAGAGATTTTGCTGAAAAACTGTTTTTT. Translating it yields CSARDFAEKLFF.

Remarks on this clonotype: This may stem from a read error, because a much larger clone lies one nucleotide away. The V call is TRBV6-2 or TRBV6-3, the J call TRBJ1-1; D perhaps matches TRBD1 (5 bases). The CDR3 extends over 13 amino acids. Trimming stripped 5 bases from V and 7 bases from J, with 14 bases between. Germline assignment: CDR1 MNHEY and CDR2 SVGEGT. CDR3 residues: CASSRGYHSEAFF. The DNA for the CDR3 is TGTGCCAGCAGTCGGGGCTACCACAGTGAAGCTTTCTTT.

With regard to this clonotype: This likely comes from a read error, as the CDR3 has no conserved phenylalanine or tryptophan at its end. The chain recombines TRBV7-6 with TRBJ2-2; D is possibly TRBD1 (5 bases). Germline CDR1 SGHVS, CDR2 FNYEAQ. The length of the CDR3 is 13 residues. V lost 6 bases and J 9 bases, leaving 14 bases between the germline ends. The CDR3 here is CASRLPGSWELFY. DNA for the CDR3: TGTGCCAGCAGGCTGCCAGGGTCCTGGGAGCTGTTTTAT.

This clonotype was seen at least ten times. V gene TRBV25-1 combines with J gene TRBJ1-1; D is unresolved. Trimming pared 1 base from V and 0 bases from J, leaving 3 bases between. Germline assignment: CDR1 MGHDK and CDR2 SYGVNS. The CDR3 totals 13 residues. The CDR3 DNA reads TGTGCCAGCAGTGAATCCGTGAACACTGAAGCTTTCTTT. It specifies CASSESVNTEAFF. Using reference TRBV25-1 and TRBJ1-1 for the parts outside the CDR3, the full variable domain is EADIYQTPRYLVIGTGKKITLECSQTMGHDKMYWYQQDPGMELHLIHYSYGVNSTEKGDLSSESTVSRIRTEHFPLTLESARPSHTSQYLCASSESVNTEAFFGQGTRLTVV.

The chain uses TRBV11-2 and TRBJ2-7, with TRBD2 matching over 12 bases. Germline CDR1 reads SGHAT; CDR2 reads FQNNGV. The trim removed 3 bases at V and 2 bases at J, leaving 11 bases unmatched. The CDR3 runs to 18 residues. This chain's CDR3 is CASSLGLAGGRSAYEQYV. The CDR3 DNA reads TGTGCCAGCAGCTTGGGCCTAGCGGGGGGGCGTTCGGCCTACGAGCAGTACGTC.

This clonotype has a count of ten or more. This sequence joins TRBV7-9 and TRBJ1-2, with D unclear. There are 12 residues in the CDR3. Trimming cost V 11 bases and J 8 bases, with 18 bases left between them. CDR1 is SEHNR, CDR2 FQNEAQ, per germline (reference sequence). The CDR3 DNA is TGTGCCGAAGATCCCGGTACAGAAGGCTACACCTTC. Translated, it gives CAEDPGTEGYTF.

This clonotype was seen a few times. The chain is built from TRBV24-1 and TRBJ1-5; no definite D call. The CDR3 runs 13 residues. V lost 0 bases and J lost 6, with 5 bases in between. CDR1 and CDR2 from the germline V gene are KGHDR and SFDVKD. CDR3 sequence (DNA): TGTGCCACCAGTGATTTGTCGGGTCAGCCCCAGCATTTT. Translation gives CATSDLSGQPQHF.